The rows below give T cell receptor beta chains drawn from one sample of a study of human T cells and chemical hapten exposure. In TCRdb, the RACE reads were re-called with MiXCR into one record per CDR3 protein. The sample gives 65,000 to 95,000 distinct CDR3 sequences, about 6.6% of which show up once; approximately 1.3% is in the top ten. Sequenced here: whole blood, sampled in connection with sensitization to the hapten diphenylcyclopropenone (DPC). All receptors derive from a woman aged 30 to 39 with alopecia areata. Some clones in this sample may be carry-over from other donors' samples. CDR3s include the opening cysteine and the closing phenylalanine or tryptophan. Each record gives: V gene, J gene, clone size, D gene, CDR3 DNA, CDR3 protein. D genes are given only for firm matches. The listing skips clone size in some rows; elsewhere it reads once, few, many or a size class.

v_gene: TRBV6-6
j_gene: TRBJ1-4
abundance: -
d_gene: -
CDR3nt: TGTGCCAGCAGTTTGATTACGTCGCCAACTAATGAAAAACTGTTTTTT
CDR3aa: CASSLITSPTNEKLFF

v_gene: TRBV21-1
j_gene: TRBJ1-2
abundance: -
d_gene: -
CDR3nt: TGTGCCAGCAGCAAAGTACCTGTTGGACAGTTAAACTATGGCTACACCTTC
CDR3aa: CASSKVPVGQLNYGYTF

v_gene: TRBV18
j_gene: TRBJ2-5
abundance: many
d_gene: -
CDR3nt: TGTGCCAGCTCACCTCCTACCAGGGAGACCCAGTACTTC
CDR3aa: CASSPPTRETQYF

v_gene: TRBV27
j_gene: TRBJ2-3
abundance: many
d_gene: -
CDR3nt: TGTGCCAGCAGTACCGACCAGGGGCCCACAGATACGCAGTATTTT
CDR3aa: CASSTDQGPTDTQYF

v_gene: TRBV18
j_gene: TRBJ1-1
abundance: many
d_gene: -
CDR3nt: TGTGCCAGCTCCCTCCAGGGAACTGAAGCTTTCTTT
CDR3aa: CASSLQGTEAFF

v_gene: TRBV11-2
j_gene: TRBJ2-7
abundance: many
d_gene: TRBD2
CDR3nt: TGTGCCAGCAGCTTACGCTCGCGGGGGGGCGAGCAGTACTTC
CDR3aa: CASSLRSRGGEQYF

v_gene: TRBV6-6
j_gene: TRBJ2-1
abundance: many
d_gene: -
CDR3nt: TGTGCCAGCAGCATCCTTGGGGGATCGAGCAATGAGCAGTTCTTC
CDR3aa: CASSILGGSSNEQFF

v_gene: TRBV12-3/TRBV12-4
j_gene: TRBJ1-6
abundance: few
d_gene: -
CDR3nt: TGTGCCAGCAGTCCATATTACAATTCACCCCTCCACTTT
CDR3aa: CASSPYYNSPLHF

v_gene: TRBV12-3/TRBV12-4
j_gene: TRBJ1-3
abundance: many
d_gene: -
CDR3nt: TGTGCCAGCAGTTTTGGGAACACCATATATTTT
CDR3aa: CASSFGNTIYF

v_gene: TRBV5-6
j_gene: TRBJ1-1
abundance: many
d_gene: TRBD1
CDR3nt: TGTGCCAGCAGCTTTCTGGACAGGGCAGCCATGAACACTGAAGCTTTCTTT
CDR3aa: CASSFLDRAAMNTEAFF

v_gene: TRBV6-1
j_gene: TRBJ2-3
abundance: many
d_gene: TRBD2
CDR3nt: TGTGCCAGCAGTGAGCGGGGGGCTACAGATACGCAGTATTTT
CDR3aa: CASSERGATDTQYF

v_gene: TRBV12-3/TRBV12-4
j_gene: TRBJ1-3
abundance: -
d_gene: -
CDR3nt: TGTGCCAGCAGTGACAGGCTTGCCTCTGGAAACACCATATATTTT
CDR3aa: CASSDRLASGNTIYF

v_gene: TRBV12-3/TRBV12-4
j_gene: TRBJ2-7
abundance: many
d_gene: TRBD1
CDR3nt: TGTGCCAGCAGTTTGGTTGGGACAGGGATGAACGAGCAGTACTTC
CDR3aa: CASSLVGTGMNEQYF

v_gene: TRBV7-2
j_gene: TRBJ2-5
abundance: many
d_gene: -
CDR3nt: TGTGCCAGCAGCTTAGGGGGAGGGGGCCAAGAGACCCAGTACTTC
CDR3aa: CASSLGGGGQETQYF

v_gene: TRBV20-1
j_gene: TRBJ2-7
abundance: many
d_gene: TRBD1
CDR3nt: TGCAGTGCTATTACCGGGACAGGCGGCCACGAGCAGTACTTC
CDR3aa: CSAITGTGGHEQYF

v_gene: TRBV5-4
j_gene: TRBJ1-1
abundance: few
d_gene: -
CDR3nt: TGTGCCAGCAGCTTGGGGGCCCCGTCTTGGGGGGCGAACACTGAAGCTTTCTTT
CDR3aa: CASSLGAPSWGANTEAFF

v_gene: TRBV29-1
j_gene: TRBJ2-1
abundance: many
d_gene: -
CDR3nt: TGCAGCGTTACAGATGGGGGGTGGAATGAGCAGTTCTTC
CDR3aa: CSVTDGGWNEQFF

v_gene: TRBV13
j_gene: TRBJ1-1
abundance: many
d_gene: -
CDR3nt: TGTGCCAGCAGCTTAACGGGACCGCGGGAAGCTTTCTTT
CDR3aa: CASSLTGPREAFF

v_gene: TRBV2
j_gene: TRBJ2-1
abundance: many
d_gene: TRBD1
CDR3nt: TGTGCCAGCACCGAAAGGGACAGGACCTACAATGAGCAGTTCTTC
CDR3aa: CASTERDRTYNEQFF

v_gene: TRBV7-9
j_gene: TRBJ2-1
abundance: many
d_gene: TRBD1
CDR3nt: TGTGCCAGCAGCCCAGGGGGTAGCTCCTACAATGAGCAGTTCTTC
CDR3aa: CASSPGGSSYNEQFF

v_gene: TRBV21-1
j_gene: TRBJ1-3
abundance: few
d_gene: -
CDR3nt: TGTGCCAGCAGCAAGCTCAGGGACAGGTCCGACTCTGGAAACACCATATATTTT
CDR3aa: CASSKLRDRSDSGNTIYF

v_gene: TRBV5-8
j_gene: TRBJ1-1
abundance: many
d_gene: TRBD1
CDR3nt: TGTGCCAGCAGCTCCGGGACAGGGGACATGAGCACTGAAGCTTTCTTT
CDR3aa: CASSSGTGDMSTEAFF

v_gene: TRBV9
j_gene: TRBJ1-6
abundance: few
d_gene: -
CDR3nt: TGTGCCAGCAGCTCCCAGGGTTGGGGCAATTCACCCCTCCACTTT
CDR3aa: CASSSQGWGNSPLHF

v_gene: TRBV5-5
j_gene: TRBJ1-4
abundance: many
d_gene: TRBD1
CDR3nt: TGTGCCAGCAGCCCCGAGCCCGGACAGGAATTGCGAAAACTGTTTTTT
CDR3aa: CASSPEPGQELRKLFF

v_gene: TRBV6-6
j_gene: TRBJ2-3
abundance: many
d_gene: TRBD2
CDR3nt: TGTGCCAGCAGTTACGGGGGGGAAGCCACAGATACGCAGTATTTT
CDR3aa: CASSYGGEATDTQYF

v_gene: TRBV20-1
j_gene: TRBJ2-7
abundance: many
d_gene: -
CDR3nt: TGCAGTGCTAGGCGCGAGGACAGAAGTTACGAGCAGTACTTC
CDR3aa: CSARREDRSYEQYF

v_gene: TRBV20-1
j_gene: TRBJ2-4
abundance: many
d_gene: -
CDR3nt: TGCAGTGCTATAGCACAGGCCAATTCCAAAAACATTCAGTACTTC
CDR3aa: CSAIAQANSKNIQYF

v_gene: TRBV7-9
j_gene: TRBJ1-1
abundance: -
d_gene: -
CDR3nt: TGTGCCAGCAGCTTAGCTGCGGCAGCCGAAGCTTTCTTT
CDR3aa: CASSLAAAAEAFF

v_gene: TRBV15
j_gene: TRBJ1-5
abundance: many
d_gene: -
CDR3nt: TGTGCCACCAGCATTCGATTGATTAGCAATCAGCCCCAGCATTTT
CDR3aa: CATSIRLISNQPQHF

v_gene: TRBV7-9
j_gene: TRBJ1-6
abundance: many
d_gene: TRBD1
CDR3nt: TGTGCCAGCAGCGCCGACAGGGATAATTCACCCCTCCACTTT
CDR3aa: CASSADRDNSPLHF

v_gene: TRBV7-9
j_gene: TRBJ1-5
abundance: many
d_gene: TRBD1
CDR3nt: TGTGCCAGCAGCTCTACAGGGGCGTATAATCAGCCCCAGCATTTT
CDR3aa: CASSSTGAYNQPQHF

v_gene: TRBV6-6
j_gene: TRBJ2-7
abundance: many
d_gene: -
CDR3nt: TGTGCCAGCCAAGGGGGTGGCGAGCAGTACTTC
CDR3aa: CASQGGGEQYF

v_gene: TRBV3-1
j_gene: TRBJ1-1
abundance: many
d_gene: -
CDR3nt: TGTGCCAGCAGCCAAGAAGGGGGGGCTTTCTTT
CDR3aa: CASSQEGGAFF

v_gene: TRBV5-1
j_gene: TRBJ2-1
abundance: many
d_gene: -
CDR3nt: TGCGCCAGCAGCTTGGTCTTGGCGGAACACAATGAGCAGTTCTTC
CDR3aa: CASSLVLAEHNEQFF

v_gene: TRBV7-9
j_gene: TRBJ2-3
abundance: -
d_gene: -
CDR3nt: TGTGCCAGCAGCTCGCCTAACGGATCTAGCACAGATACGCAGTATTTT
CDR3aa: CASSSPNGSSTDTQYF

v_gene: TRBV5-1
j_gene: TRBJ1-4
abundance: many
d_gene: TRBD1
CDR3nt: TGCGCCAGCAGCGTGCCGACAGGGATTAATGAAAAACTGTTTTTT
CDR3aa: CASSVPTGINEKLFF

v_gene: TRBV2
j_gene: TRBJ2-4
abundance: few
d_gene: -
CDR3nt: TGTGCCAGCAGCGCCGGGGACATTCAGTACTTC
CDR3aa: CASSAGDIQYF

v_gene: TRBV10-3
j_gene: TRBJ1-5
abundance: many
d_gene: -
CDR3nt: TGTGCCATCAGTGAGTCGCCAGGGAGCAATCAGCCCCAGCATTTT
CDR3aa: CAISESPGSNQPQHF

v_gene: TRBV13
j_gene: TRBJ1-1
abundance: many
d_gene: TRBD1
CDR3nt: TGTGCCAGCAGCTTGATCCCTTATTTTGGAAGACACGGGACAGGGTTGGATGAAGCTTTCTTT
CDR3aa: CASSLIPYFGRHGTGLDEAFF

v_gene: TRBV5-1
j_gene: TRBJ2-2
abundance: few
d_gene: -
CDR3nt: TGCGCCAGCAGCTTGGAGTCAGCCAGGGTAATCACCGGGGAGCTGTTTTTT
CDR3aa: CASSLESARVITGELFF

v_gene: TRBV4-1
j_gene: TRBJ2-3
abundance: many
d_gene: TRBD2
CDR3nt: TGCGCCAGCAGCCAAGCGCGGGGGACTAGCACAGATACGCAGTATTTT
CDR3aa: CASSQARGTSTDTQYF

v_gene: TRBV3-1
j_gene: TRBJ1-5
abundance: many
d_gene: TRBD1
CDR3nt: TGTGCCAGCAGCCAGAGCGCAGGGGGCCGAGGCAATCAGCCCCAGCATTTT
CDR3aa: CASSQSAGGRGNQPQHF

v_gene: TRBV14
j_gene: TRBJ1-6
abundance: few
d_gene: TRBD1
CDR3nt: TGTGCCAGCAGCCAAGATGGGCAGGGGGCAGGTTCACCCCTCCACTTT
CDR3aa: CASSQDGQGAGSPLHF

v_gene: TRBV13
j_gene: TRBJ2-5
abundance: many
d_gene: -
CDR3nt: TGTGCCAGCAGCCCCGCGGAAGCGGCAGAAGAGACCCAGTACTTC
CDR3aa: CASSPAEAAEETQYF

v_gene: TRBV6-5
j_gene: TRBJ2-3
abundance: many
d_gene: -
CDR3nt: TGTGCCAGCAGTTACAGCCCTAGCACAGATACGCAGTATTTT
CDR3aa: CASSYSPSTDTQYF

v_gene: TRBV10-3
j_gene: TRBJ2-3
abundance: many
d_gene: TRBD2
CDR3nt: TGTGCCATCAGTGAGGGGCGGGGGGCCACAGATACGCAGTATTTT
CDR3aa: CAISEGRGATDTQYF

v_gene: TRBV5-1
j_gene: TRBJ1-2
abundance: -
d_gene: -
CDR3nt: TGCGCCAGCAGCTTACAGGCTAACTATGGCTACTCCTTC
CDR3aa: CASSLQANYGYSF

v_gene: TRBV7-2
j_gene: TRBJ2-1
abundance: many
d_gene: TRBD1
CDR3nt: TGTGCCAGCAGCTTAGTCAAGGGGGCTAATGAGCAGTTCTTC
CDR3aa: CASSLVKGANEQFF

v_gene: TRBV7-8
j_gene: TRBJ1-5
abundance: -
d_gene: TRBD1
CDR3nt: TGTGCCAGCAGCATTAGGAGGGGGCTGGGCAATCAGCCCCAGCATTTT
CDR3aa: CASSIRRGLGNQPQHF

v_gene: TRBV24-1
j_gene: TRBJ2-3
abundance: many
d_gene: -
CDR3nt: TGTGCCACCAGTGATGGCCGCTGGGATACGCAGTATTTT
CDR3aa: CATSDGRWDTQYF

v_gene: TRBV5-1
j_gene: TRBJ1-6
abundance: many
d_gene: -
CDR3nt: TGCGCCAGCAGCGTACAGGGAGTCTATAATTCACCCCTCCACTTT
CDR3aa: CASSVQGVYNSPLHF

v_gene: TRBV18
j_gene: TRBJ2-5
abundance: many
d_gene: TRBD1
CDR3nt: TGTGCCAGCTCCCGAAGGACAGGGGACCTCCAAGAGACCCAGTACTTC
CDR3aa: CASSRRTGDLQETQYF

v_gene: TRBV21-1
j_gene: TRBJ1-4
abundance: -
d_gene: -
CDR3nt: TGTGCCAGCAGCAAAGTAGAAGGTATTACCATAGCCGTAATAGAAGAAAAACTGTTTTTT
CDR3aa: CASSKVEGITIAVIEEKLFF

v_gene: TRBV12-3/TRBV12-4
j_gene: TRBJ1-1
abundance: -
d_gene: -
CDR3nt: TGTACCAGCAGTTTGGGTGGCACTGAAGCTTTCTTT
CDR3aa: CTSSLGGTEAFF

v_gene: TRBV7-2
j_gene: TRBJ2-7
abundance: many
d_gene: -
CDR3nt: TGTGCCAGCAGCTTAAGTGGTCAGGGCAACGAGCAGTACTTC
CDR3aa: CASSLSGQGNEQYF